This is a list of T cell receptor beta chains from one sample in a study of early T cells in non-severe SARS-CoV-2 infection. TCRdb analysed the 5' RACE reads with MiXCR anew, one entry per CDR3 protein. Of 37,000 or so distinct CDR3 sequences in the sample, roughly 4.7% were seen once. Input material: whole blood. All receptors come from an adult who was a healthcare worker with PCR-confirmed SARS-CoV-2 infection or an uninfected control (not recorded which). The CDR3 runs from the conserved cysteine through the conserved F or W. Each record gives: V gene, clone size, D gene, J gene, CDR3 protein, CDR3 DNA. The D gene is left open where the match is weak. The size field is filled for only some rows; it gives once, few, many or a size class.

v_gene: TRBV18
abundance: few
d_gene: .
j_gene: TRBJ2-3
CDR3aa: CASSPGDTQYF
CDR3nt: TGTGCCAGCTCACCAGGGGATACGCAGTATTTT

v_gene: TRBV9
abundance: many
d_gene: .
j_gene: TRBJ2-1
CDR3aa: CASSGDGSYNEQFF
CDR3nt: TGTGCCAGCAGCGGCGATGGCTCCTACAATGAGCAGTTCTTC

v_gene: TRBV7-9
abundance: .
d_gene: TRBD2
j_gene: TRBJ2-7
CDR3aa: CASSPSGSPYEQYF
CDR3nt: TGTGCCAGCAGCCCTAGCGGGAGCCCTTACGAGCAGTACTTC

v_gene: TRBV7-2
abundance: many
d_gene: .
j_gene: TRBJ2-7
CDR3aa: CASSLLGGGTYEQYF
CDR3nt: TGTGCCAGCAGCCTCTTGGGCGGGGGCACCTACGAGCAGTACTTC

v_gene: TRBV6-5
abundance: few
d_gene: .
j_gene: TRBJ1-5
CDR3aa: CASGSNSLQPQHF
CDR3nt: TGTGCCAGCGGCTCGAACAGTCTTCAGCCCCAGCATTTT

v_gene: TRBV7-9
abundance: few
d_gene: .
j_gene: TRBJ1-6
CDR3aa: CASSLAKSYRSPLHF
CDR3nt: TGTGCCAGCAGCTTAGCGAAGTCTTACCGCTCACCCCTCCACTTT

v_gene: TRBV12-3/TRBV12-4
abundance: many
d_gene: TRBD2
j_gene: TRBJ2-3
CDR3aa: CASSISGGHSDTQYF
CDR3nt: TGTGCCAGCAGTATTAGCGGGGGCCATTCAGATACGCAGTATTTT

v_gene: TRBV6-1
abundance: many
d_gene: .
j_gene: TRBJ2-3
CDR3aa: CASSEDAGDTQYF
CDR3nt: TGTGCCAGCAGTGAAGATGCAGGAGATACGCAGTATTTT

v_gene: TRBV19
abundance: many
d_gene: TRBD1
j_gene: TRBJ2-3
CDR3aa: CASSDRGRAAYTQYF
CDR3nt: TGTGCCAGTAGTGACAGGGGGCGCGCCGCATATACGCAGTATTTT

v_gene: TRBV12-3/TRBV12-4
abundance: few
d_gene: .
j_gene: TRBJ2-2
CDR3aa: CASSPGLDTGELFF
CDR3nt: TGTGCCAGCAGTCCCGGTCTAGACACCGGGGAGCTGTTTTTT

v_gene: TRBV5-8
abundance: .
d_gene: .
j_gene: TRBJ2-1
CDR3aa: CASSSGTGASYNEQFF
CDR3nt: TGTGCCAGCAGCTCCGGGACGGGGGCTTCCTACAATGAGCAGTTCTTC

v_gene: TRBV7-2
abundance: many
d_gene: TRBD2
j_gene: TRBJ2-1
CDR3aa: CASSFWYGGGFYNEQFF
CDR3nt: TGTGCCAGCAGCTTTTGGTACGGCGGGGGTTTCTACAATGAGCAGTTCTTC

v_gene: TRBV30
abundance: few
d_gene: .
j_gene: TRBJ2-6
CDR3aa: CAWKPTGANVLTF
CDR3nt: TGTGCCTGGAAGCCCACTGGGGCCAACGTCCTGACTTTC

v_gene: TRBV2
abundance: many
d_gene: TRBD2
j_gene: TRBJ2-3
CDR3aa: CASSETPGLAGPSSTDTQYF
CDR3nt: TGTGCCAGCAGTGAAACCCCGGGACTAGCGGGGCCCTCTAGCACAGATACGCAGTATTTT

v_gene: TRBV20-1
abundance: few
d_gene: .
j_gene: TRBJ2-5
CDR3aa: CSASHPGKETQYF
CDR3nt: TGCAGTGCTAGTCACCCGGGCAAAGAGACCCAGTACTTC

v_gene: TRBV10-1
abundance: few
d_gene: .
j_gene: TRBJ1-1
CDR3aa: CASSESGPNTEAFF
CDR3nt: TGCGCCAGCAGTGAGTCGGGGCCAAACACTGAAGCTTTCTTT

v_gene: TRBV18
abundance: .
d_gene: .
j_gene: TRBJ2-4
CDR3aa: CASSPSRSASIQYF
CDR3nt: TGTGCCAGCTCACCGAGCCGTTCGGCCAGCATTCAGTACTTC

v_gene: TRBV4-1
abundance: many
d_gene: TRBD1
j_gene: TRBJ2-2
CDR3aa: CASSRTQGSNTGELFF
CDR3nt: TGCGCCAGCAGCCGAACACAGGGGTCCAACACCGGGGAGCTGTTTTTT

v_gene: TRBV6-6
abundance: many
d_gene: TRBD1
j_gene: TRBJ2-7
CDR3aa: CASSYSERTGDEQYF
CDR3nt: TGTGCCAGCAGTTACTCGGAACGGACAGGGGACGAGCAGTACTTC

v_gene: TRBV19
abundance: many
d_gene: TRBD1
j_gene: TRBJ2-1
CDR3aa: CASSTSSGGSFNEQFF
CDR3nt: TGTGCCAGTAGTACATCCTCAGGGGGATCTTTCAATGAGCAGTTCTTC

v_gene: TRBV29-1
abundance: many
d_gene: .
j_gene: TRBJ2-5
CDR3aa: CSVDTPRPTAQETQYF
CDR3nt: TGCAGCGTTGACACACCGCGTCCCACGGCACAAGAGACCCAGTACTTC

v_gene: TRBV20-1
abundance: .
d_gene: TRBD2
j_gene: TRBJ2-7
CDR3aa: CSARGSGGTYEQYF
CDR3nt: TGCAGTGCTAGAGGTAGCGGGGGAACCTACGAGCAGTACTTC

v_gene: TRBV29-1
abundance: many
d_gene: .
j_gene: TRBJ2-5
CDR3aa: CSVVPQQETQYF
CDR3nt: TGCAGCGTTGTACCACAGCAGGAGACCCAGTACTTC

v_gene: TRBV11-2
abundance: many
d_gene: TRBD2
j_gene: TRBJ2-3
CDR3aa: CASMGLAGATDTQYF
CDR3nt: TGTGCCAGCATGGGGCTAGCGGGGGCCACAGATACGCAGTATTTT

v_gene: TRBV7-2
abundance: few
d_gene: .
j_gene: TRBJ1-1
CDR3aa: CASSLSRGNTEAFF
CDR3nt: TGTGCCAGCAGCTTGTCTCGAGGGAACACTGAAGCTTTCTTT

v_gene: TRBV24-1
abundance: few
d_gene: .
j_gene: TRBJ2-5
CDR3aa: CATSDSRGGETQYF
CDR3nt: TGTGCCACCAGTGATTCCCGGGGAGGTGAGACCCAGTACTTC

v_gene: TRBV10-3
abundance: many
d_gene: .
j_gene: TRBJ2-6
CDR3aa: CAMGESSGANVLTF
CDR3nt: TGTGCCATGGGGGAAAGCTCTGGGGCCAACGTCCTGACTTTC

v_gene: TRBV3-1
abundance: many
d_gene: TRBD1
j_gene: TRBJ1-6
CDR3aa: CASSQVWTGGTSPLHF
CDR3nt: TGTGCCAGCAGCCAAGTATGGACAGGGGGAACTTCACCCCTCCACTTT

v_gene: TRBV7-8
abundance: few
d_gene: .
j_gene: TRBJ1-4
CDR3aa: CASSLEGLLGKLFF
CDR3nt: TGTGCCAGCAGCTTAGAAGGGCTTCTCGGAAAACTGTTTTTT

v_gene: TRBV5-1
abundance: few
d_gene: TRBD2
j_gene: TRBJ2-7
CDR3aa: CASSWTLAGDRYEQYF
CDR3nt: TGCGCCAGCAGCTGGACTTTAGCGGGAGATCGATACGAGCAGTACTTC

v_gene: TRBV2
abundance: many
d_gene: TRBD1
j_gene: TRBJ2-2
CDR3aa: CASIRQGPGELFF
CDR3nt: TGTGCCAGCATACGACAGGGGCCCGGGGAGCTGTTTTTT

v_gene: TRBV20-1
abundance: .
d_gene: TRBD2
j_gene: TRBJ2-1
CDR3aa: CSARVRGGPYNEQFF
CDR3nt: TGCAGTGCTAGAGTGCGGGGGGGCCCTTACAATGAGCAGTTCTTC

v_gene: TRBV28
abundance: few
d_gene: .
j_gene: TRBJ2-1
CDR3aa: CASSLGGLRYNEQFF
CDR3nt: TGTGCCAGCAGTTTAGGAGGGCTCCGCTACAATGAGCAGTTCTTC

v_gene: TRBV7-2
abundance: many
d_gene: .
j_gene: TRBJ1-5
CDR3aa: CASSLMGRVNQPQHF
CDR3nt: TGTGCCAGCAGCTTAATGGGTAGGGTCAATCAGCCCCAGCATTTT

v_gene: TRBV10-2
abundance: few
d_gene: TRBD2
j_gene: TRBJ2-5
CDR3aa: CASSELAGTETQYF
CDR3nt: TGCGCCAGCAGTGAGTTAGCGGGAACAGAGACCCAGTACTTC

v_gene: TRBV7-8
abundance: many
d_gene: .
j_gene: TRBJ1-5
CDR3aa: CASSWGGVSGNQPQHF
CDR3nt: TGTGCCAGCAGCTGGGGGGGAGTCTCGGGCAATCAGCCCCAGCATTTT

v_gene: TRBV20-1
abundance: .
d_gene: TRBD2
j_gene: TRBJ2-5
CDR3aa: CSARSLAGGQETQYF
CDR3nt: TGCAGTGCTAGATCCTTAGCGGGGGGCCAAGAGACCCAGTACTTC

v_gene: TRBV29-1
abundance: many
d_gene: .
j_gene: TRBJ1-1
CDR3aa: CSVEITENTEAFF
CDR3nt: TGCAGCGTTGAGATCACAGAGAACACTGAAGCTTTCTTT

v_gene: TRBV19
abundance: many
d_gene: .
j_gene: TRBJ2-4
CDR3aa: CASRRDIAKNIQYF
CDR3nt: TGTGCCAGCCGACGAGATATAGCCAAAAACATTCAGTACTTC

v_gene: TRBV20-1
abundance: many
d_gene: .
j_gene: TRBJ1-1
CDR3aa: CSASLPSRAEVFF
CDR3nt: TGCAGTGCCTCTTTACCCTCTCGGGCTGAAGTTTTCTTT

v_gene: TRBV6-5
abundance: .
d_gene: TRBD2
j_gene: TRBJ2-1
CDR3aa: CASSTGLAGGNEQFF
CDR3nt: TGTGCCAGCAGTACCGGACTAGCGGGAGGCAATGAGCAGTTCTTC

v_gene: TRBV19
abundance: .
d_gene: .
j_gene: TRBJ1-2
CDR3aa: CASSTQFSGVGNYGYTF
CDR3nt: TGTGCCAGTAGTACCCAGTTCTCGGGGGTTGGAAACTATGGCTACACCTTC

v_gene: TRBV2
abundance: many
d_gene: TRBD1
j_gene: TRBJ1-2
CDR3aa: CASSEGDGQATRGYGYTF
CDR3nt: TGTGCCAGCAGTGAAGGCGATGGACAGGCCACACGGGGCTATGGCTACACCTTC

v_gene: TRBV5-1
abundance: .
d_gene: TRBD1
j_gene: TRBJ1-6
CDR3aa: CASSPGTAWNNSPLHF
CDR3nt: TGCGCCAGCAGCCCCGGGACAGCTTGGAATAATTCACCCCTCCACTTT

v_gene: TRBV5-1
abundance: few
d_gene: .
j_gene: TRBJ2-1
CDR3aa: CASSLDRGVRSNEQFF
CDR3nt: TGCGCCAGCAGCTTGGATAGGGGAGTGAGAAGCAATGAGCAGTTCTTC

v_gene: TRBV5-5
abundance: many
d_gene: TRBD2
j_gene: TRBJ2-2
CDR3aa: CASSERRLAGTGELFF
CDR3nt: TGTGCCAGCAGCGAGAGGAGACTAGCCGGCACCGGGGAGCTGTTTTTT

v_gene: TRBV12-3/TRBV12-4
abundance: few
d_gene: .
j_gene: TRBJ1-5
CDR3aa: CASSSPNQPQHF
CDR3nt: TGTGCCAGCAGTTCACCCAATCAGCCCCAGCATTTT

v_gene: TRBV15
abundance: .
d_gene: TRBD1
j_gene: TRBJ1-6
CDR3aa: CATRATGIHPNSPLHF
CDR3nt: TGTGCCACCAGAGCGACAGGGATCCACCCAAATTCACCCCTCCACTTT

v_gene: TRBV12-3/TRBV12-4
abundance: many
d_gene: .
j_gene: TRBJ1-1
CDR3aa: CASSLAENTEAFF
CDR3nt: TGTGCCAGCAGTTTAGCAGAGAACACTGAAGCTTTCTTT

v_gene: TRBV7-2
abundance: many
d_gene: .
j_gene: TRBJ2-3
CDR3aa: CASWTENTDTQYF
CDR3nt: TGTGCCAGCTGGACAGAGAACACAGATACGCAGTATTTT

v_gene: TRBV3-1
abundance: few
d_gene: .
j_gene: TRBJ2-4
CDR3aa: CASSQEELGGIQYF
CDR3nt: TGTGCCAGCAGCCAAGAAGAACTAGGTGGCATTCAGTACTTC

v_gene: TRBV28
abundance: .
d_gene: .
j_gene: TRBJ1-5
CDR3aa: CASSLSWLQSPQHF
CDR3nt: TGTGCCAGCAGTTTATCATGGCTCCAATCACCCCAGCATTTT

v_gene: TRBV6-1
abundance: .
d_gene: .
j_gene: TRBJ1-2
CDR3aa: CASSPAGDGSGYTF
CDR3nt: TGTGCCAGCAGTCCGGCAGGGGACGGGAGTGGCTACACCTTC